The 18 T cell receptor beta chains below come from one sample, sequenced in a study of shared clonotypes between healthy human individuals. Sequencing used immunoSEQ multiplex PCR; TCRdb keeps in-frame clones, though not all of them. Of hundreds of thousands of clones listed, around four fifths are singletons. Sample: memory CD4+ T cells sorted from blood. Subset meaning: CD45RA-negative fraction. These receptors all come from a woman aged 25 to 39 in good health.

The genes are TRBV18 and TRBJ2-3, with 8 bases that match TRBD2. The CDR3 extends over 16 amino acids. The germline V gene has CDR1 KGHSH and CDR2 LQKENI. J was trimmed by 2 bases and V by 6 bases; bases with no gene match: 10. CDR3 sequence reads: CASSLQRELTTDTQYF. In DNA, the CDR3 is TGTGCCAGCTCTCTCCAGCGGGAGCTCACCACAGATACGCAGTATTTT.

The rearrangement joins TRBV5-6 to TRBJ1-1; D is perhaps TRBD1 (5 bases). The CDR3 loop spans 15 amino acids. The V gene's germline CDR1 is SGHDT and CDR2 YYEEEE. V dropped 4 bases and J dropped 5 bases, with 18 bases sitting between them. The CDR3 here is CASSRGPQGGTEAFF. The CDR3 coding sequence is TGTGCCAGCAGCCGAGGGCCCCAGGGAGGGACTGAAGCTTTCTTT.

This chain uses TRBV18 with TRBJ2-7; maybe TRBD2 (6 bases). The CDR3 spans 13 residues. The germline V gene encodes CDR1 KGHSH and CDR2 LQKENI. The V gene lost 5 bases and the J gene lost 2 bases, with 10 bases spanning the gap. The CDR3 loop is CASSRDSTYEQYF. The CDR3 DNA reads as TGTGCCAGCTCAAGGGACTCCACCTACGAGCAGTACTTC.

This clone has ten or more counts. V and J are TRBV28 and TRBJ2-1; D possibly matches TRBD1 or TRBD2 (5 bases each). The CDR3 totals 16 residues. In germline, CDR1 is MDHEN, CDR2 SYDVKM. The ends were cut back, 3 bases at V and 1 base at J, with 13 bases in the middle. The CDR3 sequence: CASSFSGAASYNEQFF. CDR3 nucleotide sequence: TGTGCCAGCAGTTTTTCCGGGGCTGCTTCCTACAATGAGCAGTTCTTC.

The chain is built from TRBV5-1 and TRBJ1-2; 8 bases match TRBD1. The CDR3 contains 14 residues. CDR1 and CDR2 (germline): SGHRS, YFSETQ. V shed 0 bases, J shed 3 bases, and the junction held 1 base outside the gene matches. Written as DNA, the CDR3 is TGCGCCAGCAGCTTGGACAGGGGGGACTATGGCTACACCTTC. Amino acid sequence: CASSLDRGDYGYTF.

The chain joins TRBV28 to TRBJ2-2; TRBD2 matches at 9 bases. The V gene end was trimmed by 3 bases and the J gene end by 5 bases; junction bases not matched to a gene: 7. Germline values: CDR1 MDHEN, CDR2 SYDVKM. CDR3 length: 16 amino acids. The CDR3 DNA reads as TGTGCCAGCAGTTTGGATAGCGGGAGTGGGACCGGGGAGCTGTTTTTT. Translating gives CASSLDSGSGTGELFF.

This clone was observed a few times. This chain uses TRBV7-3 with TRBJ2-2; D remains unclear. Germline CDR1 is SGHTA and CDR2 is FQGTGA. Trimming cost V 1 base and J 6 bases, with 6 bases left between them. CDR3 length: 13 amino acids. CDR3 bases: TGTGCCAGCAGCTTAATCCGCTCCGGGGAGCTGTTTTTT. Translating it yields CASSLIRSGELFF.

J is TRBJ1-1 and V is TRBV19, with a possible D match to TRBD1 (5 bases). V lost 6 bases and J 1 base, leaving 9 bases between the germline ends. Germline values: CDR1 LNHDA, CDR2 SQIVND (reference sequence). The CDR3 runs 13 residues. CDR3 region: CASRTGQNTEAFF. DNA for the CDR3: TGTGCCAGTAGGACCGGACAGAACACTGAAGCTTTCTTT. Full variable domain (rest looked up from reference TRBV19 and TRBJ1-1): DGGITQSPKYLFRKEGQNVTLSCEQNLNHDAMYWYRQDPGQGLRLIYYSQIVNDFQKGDIAEGYSVSREKKESFPLTVTSAQKNPTAFYLCASRTGQNTEAFFGQGTRLTVV.

CDR3 amino acids: CASRATSTDTQYF. As DNA, the CDR3 is TGTGCCAGCAGAGCCACTAGCACAGATACGCAGTATTTT. This sequence joins TRBV25-1 and TRBJ2-3; D remains ambiguous. V was shortened by 6 bases and J by 0 bases, with 7 bases between the two germline ends. Germline lookup yields CDR1 MGHDK and CDR2 SYGVNS. This CDR3 region has 13 residues.

The V and J genes are TRBV6-1 and TRBJ2-2; D gene uncertain. The CDR3 consists of 14 residues. Trimming took off 9 bases at V and 0 bases at J, with 11 bases between the two ends. CDR1 MNHNS and CDR2 SASEGT come from the germline V gene. This chain's CDR3 is CASPAGANTGELFF. CDR3 in DNA: TGTGCCAGTCCGGCTGGGGCGAACACCGGGGAGCTGTTTTTT.

This sequence joins TRBV27 and TRBJ2-1; D is unresolved. Germline V gene data show CDR1 as MNHEY and CDR2 as SMNVEV (reference sequence). The CDR3 has 15 residues. The V gene lost 0 bases and the J gene lost 3 bases, with 9 bases spanning the gap. The CDR3 protein is CASSLSYQLYNEQFF. CDR3 DNA: TGTGCCAGCAGTTTATCCTATCAACTCTACAATGAGCAGTTCTTC.

The chain uses TRBV27 and TRBJ2-7, with D perhaps matching TRBD2 (6 bases). CDR1 is MNHEY, CDR2 SMNVEV, per germline (reference sequence). The V end lost 5 bases, the J end lost 7 bases, and 15 bases lay between the germline ends. The CDR3 contains 13 residues. CDR3 sequence reads: CASSRERAQEQYF. CDR3 nucleotide sequence: TGTGCCAGCAGTCGGGAGAGGGCCCAGGAGCAGTACTTC.

The chain uses TRBV5-4 and TRBJ2-7; no definite D call. The V gene lost 0 bases and the J gene lost 5 bases, with 9 bases spanning the gap. The CDR3 consists of 13 residues. Germline CDR1 reads SGHNT; CDR2 reads YYREEE (reference sequence). CDR3 residues: CASSLVGKNEQYF. The DNA of the CDR3 is TGTGCCAGCAGCTTGGTAGGGAAGAACGAGCAGTACTTC.

V and J are TRBV2 and TRBJ1-4; the match to TRBD1 covers 8 bases. Looked up from germline, CDR1 is SNHLY and CDR2 is FYNNEI. This CDR3 has 14 residues. V lost 5 bases, J lost 6 bases, and 5 bases stayed unmatched. This CDR3 reads CASSRQGRDEKLFF. The CDR3 region has the DNA TGTGCCAGCAGTAGACAGGGGCGGGATGAAAAACTGTTTTTT.

In its sample, this clone was seen many times. This chain uses TRBV7-2 with TRBJ2-1, with D possibly TRBD2 on 5 matching bases. Trimming stripped 2 bases from V and 8 bases from J, with 16 bases between. Germline values: CDR1 SGHTA, CDR2 FQGNSA. The CDR3 spans 15 residues. As DNA, the CDR3 is TGTGCCAGCAGCTTATGGCGGGCCTCTTGGGATGAGCAGTTCTTC. The encoded protein is CASSLWRASWDEQFF.

This clone was recorded a few times. V and J are TRBV6-1 and TRBJ1-5; TRBD1 is a possible D gene (5 bases). Germline V gives CDR1 MNHNS, CDR2 SASEGT. The CDR3 is made up of 11 amino acids. The V end was cut by 10 bases, the J end by 6 bases, with 10 bases between. The CDR3 loop reads CATWTSQPQHF. In DNA, the CDR3 is TGTGCCACCTGGACAAGTCAGCCCCAGCATTTT.

The rearrangement uses TRBV7-9 and TRBJ2-6, with TRBD2 as a possible D gene (7 bases). CDR3 length equals 19 residues. Trimming took off 4 bases at V and 1 base at J, with 20 bases between the two ends. Germline-derived CDR1 and CDR2 are SEHNR and FQNEAQ (reference sequence). The DNA for the CDR3 is TGTGCCAGCAGCTCCGACCACGGGGGGCCAGGGTCTGGGGCCAACGTCCTGACTTTC. Amino acids: CASSSDHGGPGSGANVLTF. Looking up the rest from reference TRBV7-9 and TRBJ2-6 gives the full variable domain: DTGVSQNPRHKITKRGQNVTFRCDPISEHNRLYWYRQTLGQGPEFLTYFQNEAQLEKSRLLSDRFSAERPKGSFSTLEIQRTEQGDSAMYLCASSSDHGGPGSGANVLTFGAGSRLTVL.

This chain connects TRBV29-1 to TRBJ1-2, with a tentative D call TRBD1 (5 bases). This CDR3 is built from 12 residues. Trimming removed 7 bases from V and 6 bases from J, with 15 bases in between. Germline lookup yields CDR1 SQVTM and CDR2 ANQGSEA. The CDR3 reads CSGIDRVNGYTF. Here the CDR3 DNA reads TGCAGCGGCATTGACAGAGTGAATGGCTACACCTTC.